These 10 T cell receptor beta chains were sequenced from one sample in a study of Ad26.COV2.S vaccination and SARS-CoV-2 variants. Produced via immunoSEQ multiplex PCR; TCRdb's table is partial and in-frame only. The sample holds about 350,000 clones, 92% seen once. The sample in question was peripheral blood, obtained after recovery from COVID-19. The receptors were gathered from a human donor who had recovered from COVID-19.

The rearrangement links TRBV2 to TRBJ2-5; 8 bases fit TRBD1. The V segment lost 3 bases and the J segment 0 bases; nucleotides outside the gene matches: 6. The CDR3 contains 16 residues. The germline gives CDR1 SNHLY, CDR2 FYNNEI. The CDR3 spells CASSDLGQEYQETQYF. The CDR3 nucleotides are TGTGCCAGCAGTGATTTGGGACAGGAGTACCAAGAGACCCAGTACTTC.

This clone occurred once. The chain has TRBV19 and TRBJ1-5; TRBD1 might be the D (5 bases). The CDR3 length is 16 residues. Germline V gives CDR1 LNHDA, CDR2 SQIVND (reference sequence). V lost 3 bases and J 5 bases, leaving 17 bases between the germline ends. CDR3 loop: CASSIRAEGSDQPQHF. For the CDR3, the DNA is TGTGCCAGTAGTATCCGGGCGGAGGGGTCCGATCAGCCCCAGCATTTT.

This clone was seen only a few times. The chain carries TRBV7-2 and TRBJ1-2; unclear D gene. This CDR3 comprises 13 residues. V was pared by 1 base and J by 4 bases, with 7 bases between. The germline gives CDR1 SGHTA, CDR2 FQGNSA. In DNA, the CDR3 is TGTGCCAGCAGCTTAGGGCGGACCTATGGCTACACCTTC. Protein: CASSLGRTYGYTF. Together with reference TRBV7-2 and TRBJ1-2, the CDR3 gives the full variable domain: GAGVSQSPSNKVTEKGKDVELRCDPISGHTALYWYRQSLGQGLEFLIYFQGNSAPDKSGLPSDRFSAERTGGSVSTLTIQRTQQEDSAVYLCASSLGRTYGYTFGSGTRLTVV.

V usage is TRBV6-5 and J usage is TRBJ2-2; perhaps TRBD1 as D (6 bases). Germline V lookup: CDR1 MNHEY, CDR2 SVGAGI. The V end lost 6 bases, the J end lost 3 bases, and 11 bases lay between the germline ends. CDR3 length: 14 amino acids. CDR3 nucleotide sequence: TGTGCCAGCAGCTCCGGACAGTACACCGGGGAGCTGTTTTTT. It encodes CASSSGQYTGELFF.

This clone appeared a single time. The V gene is TRBV3-1 (or the pseudogene TRBV3-2), the J gene TRBJ2-7; 7 bases map to TRBD1. Germline CDR1 and CDR2: LGHDT and YNNKEL (reference sequence). This CDR3 is 17 amino acids long. J was trimmed by 4 bases and V by 0 bases; bases with no gene match: 12. The CDR3 spells CASSQEQTPGQLYEQYF. The DNA for the CDR3 is TGTGCCAGCAGCCAAGAACAAACACCGGGACAGTTGTACGAGCAGTACTTC.

The chain is built from TRBV29-1 and TRBJ2-3, with TRBD1 matching 9 bases. This CDR3 is 14 amino acids long. With V trimmed by 1 base and J by 3 bases, 2 bases remained unmatched. CDR1 is SQVTM, CDR2 ANQGSEA, per germline. The CDR3 here is CSVEGTGVTDTQYF. The CDR3 DNA reads as TGCAGCGTTGAAGGGACAGGGGTTACAGATACGCAGTATTTT.

V gene TRBV19 combines with J gene TRBJ2-3, with D tentatively TRBD1 or TRBD2 (6 bases each). CDR1 is LNHDA, CDR2 SQIVND, per germline (reference sequence). CDR3 length: 13 residues. The V end was cut by 10 bases, the J end by 4 bases, with 15 bases between. In DNA, the CDR3 is TGTGCCACAGACATGGGGGGCCCAGATACGCAGTATTTT. Translated: CATDMGGPDTQYF.

The rearrangement joins TRBV7-9 to TRBJ1-2, with D possibly TRBD1 on 6 matching bases. V was cut by 5 bases and J by 0 bases, with 16 bases left in between. This CDR3 has 16 amino acids. Germline values: CDR1 SEHNR, CDR2 FQNEAQ (reference sequence). CDR3 nucleotide sequence: TGTGCCAGCAGCGCTCCTCCGACAGGCTCTAACTATGGCTACACCTTC. As protein: CASSAPPTGSNYGYTF.

The genes are TRBV5-1 and TRBJ1-1; TRBD1 aligns across 10 bases. The CDR3 runs 15 residues. Germline-derived CDR1 and CDR2 are SGHRS and YFSETQ. With 4 bases clipped from V and 4 bases from J, the junction kept 7 bases outside the gene matches. Written as DNA, the CDR3 is TGCGCCAGCAGCAAGGGACAGGGGCGAGGCACTGAAGCTTTCTTT. Protein product: CASSKGQGRGTEAFF.

This chain joins TRBV6-6 and TRBJ1-4, with TRBD1 matching 8 bases. V lost 5 bases, J lost 4 bases, and 15 bases stayed unmatched. CDR3 length: 18 residues. In germline, CDR1 is MNHNY, CDR2 SVGAGI (reference sequence). The CDR3 spells CASSPRPPGQGGNEKLFF. The CDR3 region has the DNA TGTGCCAGCAGTCCCAGACCCCCCGGACAGGGTGGTAATGAAAAACTGTTTTTT.